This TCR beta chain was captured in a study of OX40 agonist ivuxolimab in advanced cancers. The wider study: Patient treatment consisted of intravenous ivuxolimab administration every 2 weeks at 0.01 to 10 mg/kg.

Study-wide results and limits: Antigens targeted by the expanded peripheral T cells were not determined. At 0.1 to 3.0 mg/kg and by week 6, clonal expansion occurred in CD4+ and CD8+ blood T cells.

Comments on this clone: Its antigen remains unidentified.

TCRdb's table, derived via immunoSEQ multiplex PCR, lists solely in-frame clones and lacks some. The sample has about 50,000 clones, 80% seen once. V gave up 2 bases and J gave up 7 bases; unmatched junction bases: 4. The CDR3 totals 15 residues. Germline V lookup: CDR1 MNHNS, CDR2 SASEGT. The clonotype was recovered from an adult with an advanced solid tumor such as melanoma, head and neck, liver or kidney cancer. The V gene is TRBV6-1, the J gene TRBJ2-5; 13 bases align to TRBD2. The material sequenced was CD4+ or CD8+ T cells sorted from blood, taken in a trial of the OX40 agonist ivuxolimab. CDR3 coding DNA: TGTGCCAGCAGTGAAACGAGACTAGCGGGAGGGACCCAGTACTTC. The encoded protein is CASSETRLAGGTQYF.